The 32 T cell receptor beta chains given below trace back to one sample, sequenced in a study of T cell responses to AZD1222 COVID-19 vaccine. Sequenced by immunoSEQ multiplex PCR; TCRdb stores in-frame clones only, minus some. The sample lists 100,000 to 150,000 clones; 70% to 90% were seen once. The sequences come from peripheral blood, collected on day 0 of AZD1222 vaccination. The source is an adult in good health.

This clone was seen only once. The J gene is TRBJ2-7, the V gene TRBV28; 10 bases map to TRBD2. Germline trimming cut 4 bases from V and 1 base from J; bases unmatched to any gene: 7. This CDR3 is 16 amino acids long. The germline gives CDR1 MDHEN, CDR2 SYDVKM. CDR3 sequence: CASSSPSGGRSYEQYF. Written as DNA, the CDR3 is TGTGCCAGCAGTTCCCCTAGCGGGGGCCGTTCCTACGAGCAGTACTTC.

CDR3 protein: CASSSALYNEKLFF. In DNA form, the CDR3 reads TGCGCCAGCAGTTCAGCGCTGTACAATGAAAAACTGTTTTTT. V is TRBV5-1 and J is TRBJ1-4; D is unresolved. The germline CDR1 and CDR2 sequences are SGHRS and YFSETQ. The CDR3 runs 14 residues. Trimming stripped 5 bases from V and 5 bases from J, with 13 bases between.

CDR3 loop: CASSLADSLYNEQFF. As DNA, the CDR3 is TGTGCCAGCAGCTTAGCGGACAGCCTTTACAATGAGCAGTTCTTC. The chain couples TRBV7-8 to TRBJ2-1; D perhaps matches TRBD1 (6 bases). V dropped 0 bases and J dropped 4 bases, with 10 bases sitting between them. Germline assignment: CDR1 SGHVS and CDR2 FQNEAQ. The CDR3 loop spans 15 amino acids.

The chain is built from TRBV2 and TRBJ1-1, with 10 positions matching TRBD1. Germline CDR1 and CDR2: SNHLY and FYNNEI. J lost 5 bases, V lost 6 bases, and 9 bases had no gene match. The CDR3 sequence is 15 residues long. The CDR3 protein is CASSHLGQGSTEAFF. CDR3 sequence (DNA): TGTGCCAGCAGCCACCTGGGACAGGGGAGTACTGAAGCTTTCTTT.

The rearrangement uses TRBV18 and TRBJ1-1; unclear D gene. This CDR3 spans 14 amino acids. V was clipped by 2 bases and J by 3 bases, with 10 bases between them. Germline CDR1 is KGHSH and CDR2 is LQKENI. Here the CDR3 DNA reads TGTGCCAGCTCACCAGGTAGACTGGACACTGAAGCTTTCTTT. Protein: CASSPGRLDTEAFF.

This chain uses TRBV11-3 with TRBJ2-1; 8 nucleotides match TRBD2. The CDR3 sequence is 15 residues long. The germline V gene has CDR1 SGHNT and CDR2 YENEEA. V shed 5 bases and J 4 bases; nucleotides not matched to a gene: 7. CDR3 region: CASSTGTRLYNEQFF. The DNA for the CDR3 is TGTGCCAGCAGCACCGGGACTAGACTATACAATGAGCAGTTCTTC.

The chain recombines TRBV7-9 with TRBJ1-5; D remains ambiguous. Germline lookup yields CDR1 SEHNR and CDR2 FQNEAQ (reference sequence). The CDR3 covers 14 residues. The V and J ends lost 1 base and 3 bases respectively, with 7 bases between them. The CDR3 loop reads CASSLGQNNQPQHF. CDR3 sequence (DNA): TGTGCCAGCAGCTTAGGACAAAACAATCAGCCCCAGCATTTT.

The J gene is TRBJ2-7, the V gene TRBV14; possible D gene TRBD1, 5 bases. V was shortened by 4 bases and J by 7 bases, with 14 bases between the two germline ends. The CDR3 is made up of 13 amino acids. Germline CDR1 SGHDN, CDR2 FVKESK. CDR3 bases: TGTGCCAGCAGCCTACAAGGGGCTATTGAGCAGTACTTC. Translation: CASSLQGAIEQYF.

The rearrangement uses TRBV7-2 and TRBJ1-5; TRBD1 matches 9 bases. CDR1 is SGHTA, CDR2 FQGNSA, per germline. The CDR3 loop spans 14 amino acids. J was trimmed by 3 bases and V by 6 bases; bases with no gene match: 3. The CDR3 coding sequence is TGTGCCAGCAGAGGGACAGGGTTCAATCAGCCCCAGCATTTT. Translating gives CASRGTGFNQPQHF. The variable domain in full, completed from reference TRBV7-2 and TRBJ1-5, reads GAGVSQSPSNKVTEKGKDVELRCDPISGHTALYWYRQSLGQGLEFLIYFQGNSAPDKSGLPSDRFSAERTGGSVSTLTIQRTQQEDSAVYLCASRGTGFNQPQHFGDGTRLSIL.

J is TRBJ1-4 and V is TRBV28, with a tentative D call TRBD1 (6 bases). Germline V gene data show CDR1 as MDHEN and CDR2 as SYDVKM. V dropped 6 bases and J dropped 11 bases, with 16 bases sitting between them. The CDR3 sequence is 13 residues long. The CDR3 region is CASSPAGGAKLFF. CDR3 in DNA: TGTGCCAGCAGCCCCGCGGGGGGGGCCAAACTGTTTTTT.

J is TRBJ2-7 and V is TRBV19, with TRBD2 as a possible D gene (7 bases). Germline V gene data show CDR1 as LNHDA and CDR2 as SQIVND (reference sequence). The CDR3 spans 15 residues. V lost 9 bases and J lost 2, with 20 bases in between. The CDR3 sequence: CASRLGGADTYEQYF. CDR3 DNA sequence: TGTGCCAGCCGCCTGGGGGGGGCGGATACCTACGAGCAGTACTTC.

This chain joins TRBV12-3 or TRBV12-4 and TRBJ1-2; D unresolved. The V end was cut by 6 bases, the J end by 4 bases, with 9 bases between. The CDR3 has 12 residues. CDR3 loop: CASRRETYGYTF. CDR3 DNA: TGTGCCAGCAGACGCGAGACCTATGGCTACACCTTC.

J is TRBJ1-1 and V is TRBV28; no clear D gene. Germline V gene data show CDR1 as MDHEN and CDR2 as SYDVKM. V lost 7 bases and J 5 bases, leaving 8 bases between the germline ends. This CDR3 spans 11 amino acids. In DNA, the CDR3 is TGTGCCAGCACCCGGGGAACTGAAGCTTTCTTT. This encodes CASTRGTEAFF.

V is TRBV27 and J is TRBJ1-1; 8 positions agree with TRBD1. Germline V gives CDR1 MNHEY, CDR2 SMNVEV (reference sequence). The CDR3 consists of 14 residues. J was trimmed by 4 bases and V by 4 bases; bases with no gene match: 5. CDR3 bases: TGTGCCAGCAGTTCGTTACAGGGGGGCACTGAAGCTTTCTTT. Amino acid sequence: CASSSLQGGTEAFF.

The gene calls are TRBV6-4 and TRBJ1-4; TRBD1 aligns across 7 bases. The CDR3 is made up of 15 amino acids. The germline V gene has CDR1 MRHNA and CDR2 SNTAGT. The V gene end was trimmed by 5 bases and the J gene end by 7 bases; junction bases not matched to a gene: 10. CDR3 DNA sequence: TGTGCCAGCAGTCCCTCCGGCGCAGGGGGTGAAAAACTGTTTTTT. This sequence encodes CASSPSGAGGEKLFF.

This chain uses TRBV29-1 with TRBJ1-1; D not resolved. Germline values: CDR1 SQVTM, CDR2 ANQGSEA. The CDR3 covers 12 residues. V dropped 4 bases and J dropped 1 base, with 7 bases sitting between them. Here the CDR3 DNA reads TGCAGCGTTGGACGGGAGAACACTGAAGCTTTCTTT. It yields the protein CSVGRENTEAFF.

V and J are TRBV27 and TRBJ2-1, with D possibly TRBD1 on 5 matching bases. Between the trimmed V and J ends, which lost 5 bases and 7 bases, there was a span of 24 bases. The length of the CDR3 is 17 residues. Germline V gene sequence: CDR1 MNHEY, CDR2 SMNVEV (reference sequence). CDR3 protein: CASSRHEQVSSTNEQFF. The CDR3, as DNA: TGTGCCAGCAGTCGCCACGAACAGGTCTCCTCTACTAATGAGCAGTTCTTC.

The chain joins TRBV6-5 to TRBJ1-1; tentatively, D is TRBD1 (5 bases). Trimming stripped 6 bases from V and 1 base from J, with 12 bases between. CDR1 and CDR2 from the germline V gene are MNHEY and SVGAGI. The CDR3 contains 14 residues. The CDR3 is CASRGIGANTEAFF. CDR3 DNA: TGTGCCAGCAGAGGGATTGGGGCGAACACTGAAGCTTTCTTT.

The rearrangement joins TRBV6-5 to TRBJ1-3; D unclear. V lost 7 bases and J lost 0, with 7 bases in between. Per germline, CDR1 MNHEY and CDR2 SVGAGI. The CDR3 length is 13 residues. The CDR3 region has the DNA TGTGCCAGCACGATGTCCTCTGGAAACACCATATATTTT. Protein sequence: CASTMSSGNTIYF.

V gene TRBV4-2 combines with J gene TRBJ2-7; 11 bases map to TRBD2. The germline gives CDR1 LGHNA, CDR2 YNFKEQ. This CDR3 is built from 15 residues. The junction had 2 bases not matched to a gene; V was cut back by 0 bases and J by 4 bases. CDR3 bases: TGTGCCAGCAGCCAAGAGATAGCGGGGGGGTACGAGCAGTACTTC. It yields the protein CASSQEIAGGYEQYF.

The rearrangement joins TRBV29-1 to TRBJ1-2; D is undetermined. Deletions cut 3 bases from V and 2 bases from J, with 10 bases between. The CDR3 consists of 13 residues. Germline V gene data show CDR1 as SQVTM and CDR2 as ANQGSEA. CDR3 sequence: CSVDVGQNYGYTF. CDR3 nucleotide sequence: TGCAGCGTTGATGTCGGCCAGAACTATGGCTACACCTTC.

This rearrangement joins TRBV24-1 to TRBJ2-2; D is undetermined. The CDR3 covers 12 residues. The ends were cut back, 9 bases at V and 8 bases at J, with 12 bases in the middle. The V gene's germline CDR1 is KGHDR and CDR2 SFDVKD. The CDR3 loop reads CATSIASGELFF. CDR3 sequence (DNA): TGTGCCACCTCCATCGCGTCGGGGGAGCTGTTTTTT.

The CDR3 sequence is CASRRTGDSPLHF. DNA for the CDR3: TGTGCCAGCAGAAGGACAGGGGATTCACCCCTCCACTTT. The chain carries TRBV6-4 and TRBJ1-6, with TRBD1 matching over 9 bases. CDR1 is MRHNA and CDR2 is SNTAGT in the germline V gene. The CDR3 consists of 13 residues. V gave up 6 bases and J gave up 8 bases; unmatched junction bases: 2.

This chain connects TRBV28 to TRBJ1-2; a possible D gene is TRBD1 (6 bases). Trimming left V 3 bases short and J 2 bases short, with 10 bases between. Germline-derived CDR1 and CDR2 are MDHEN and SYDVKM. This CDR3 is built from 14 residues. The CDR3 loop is CASSLDSQNYGYTF. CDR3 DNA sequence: TGTGCCAGCAGTTTGGACAGCCAAAACTATGGCTACACCTTC.

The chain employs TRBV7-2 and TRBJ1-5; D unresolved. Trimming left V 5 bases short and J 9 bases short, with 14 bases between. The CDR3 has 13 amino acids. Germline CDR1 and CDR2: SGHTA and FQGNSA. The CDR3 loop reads CASSPRESLPQHF. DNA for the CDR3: TGTGCCAGCAGCCCGCGGGAGTCCCTGCCCCAGCATTTT.

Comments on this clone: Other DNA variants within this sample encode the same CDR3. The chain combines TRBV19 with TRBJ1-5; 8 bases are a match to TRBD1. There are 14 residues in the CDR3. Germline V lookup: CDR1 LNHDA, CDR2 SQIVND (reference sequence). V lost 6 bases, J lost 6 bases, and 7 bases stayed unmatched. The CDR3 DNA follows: TGTGCCAGTAGGCCCCAGGGGGCCGGTCAGCCCCAGCATTTT. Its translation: CASRPQGAGQPQHF.

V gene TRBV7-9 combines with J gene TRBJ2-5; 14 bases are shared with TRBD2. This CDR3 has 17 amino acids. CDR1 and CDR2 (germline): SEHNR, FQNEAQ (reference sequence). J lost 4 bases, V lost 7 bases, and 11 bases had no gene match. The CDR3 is CASTAWTSGGQLETQYF. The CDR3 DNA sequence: TGTGCCAGCACCGCTTGGACTAGCGGGGGGCAACTAGAGACCCAGTACTTC. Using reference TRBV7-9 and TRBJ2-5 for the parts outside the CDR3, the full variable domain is DTGVSQNPRHKITKRGQNVTFRCDPISEHNRLYWYRQTLGQGPEFLTYFQNEAQLEKSRLLSDRFSAERPKGSFSTLEIQRTEQGDSAMYLCASTAWTSGGQLETQYFGPGTRLLVL.

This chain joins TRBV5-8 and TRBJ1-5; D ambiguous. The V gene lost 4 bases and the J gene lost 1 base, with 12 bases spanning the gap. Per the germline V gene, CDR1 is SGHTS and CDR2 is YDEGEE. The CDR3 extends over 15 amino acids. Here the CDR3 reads CASSHGLGSNQPQHF. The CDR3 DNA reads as TGTGCCAGCAGCCACGGACTGGGGAGCAATCAGCCCCAGCATTTT.

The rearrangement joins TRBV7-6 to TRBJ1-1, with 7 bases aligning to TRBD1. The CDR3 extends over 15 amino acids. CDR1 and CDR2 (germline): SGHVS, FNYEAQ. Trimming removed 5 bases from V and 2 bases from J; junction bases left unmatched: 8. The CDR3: CASSLPAGGNTEAFF. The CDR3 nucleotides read TGTGCCAGCAGCCTACCCGCAGGGGGAAACACTGAAGCTTTCTTT.

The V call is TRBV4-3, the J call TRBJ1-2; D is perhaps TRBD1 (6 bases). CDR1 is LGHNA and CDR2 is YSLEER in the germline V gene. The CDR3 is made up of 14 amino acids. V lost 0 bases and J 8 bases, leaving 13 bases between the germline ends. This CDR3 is CASSQDWGAPGYTF. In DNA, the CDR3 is TGCGCCAGCAGCCAAGATTGGGGGGCGCCCGGCTACACCTTC.

The CDR3 is CASSQEPLAGDPGELFF. The CDR3 bases are TGTGCCAGCAGCCAAGAGCCTCTAGCGGGGGATCCCGGGGAGCTGTTTTTT. The rearrangement uses TRBV4-2 and TRBJ2-2; 10 nucleotides line up with TRBD2. V lost 0 bases and J lost 6; bases outside the gene matches: 7. This CDR3 comprises 17 residues. The germline V gene has CDR1 LGHNA and CDR2 YNFKEQ.

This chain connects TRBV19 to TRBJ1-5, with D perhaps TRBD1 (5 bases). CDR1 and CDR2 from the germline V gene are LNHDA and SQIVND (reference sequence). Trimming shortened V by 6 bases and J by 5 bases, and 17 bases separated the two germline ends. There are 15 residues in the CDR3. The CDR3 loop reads CASSLEGWSDQPQHF. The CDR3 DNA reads TGTGCCAGTAGCCTAGAGGGGTGGAGCGATCAGCCCCAGCATTTT.